Following are 19 T cell receptor beta chains from one sample sequenced in a study of OX40 agonist ivuxolimab in advanced cancers. Profiled with immunoSEQ multiplex PCR; TCRdb holds only in-frame clones, not every one. The data contain tens of thousands of clones, around 87% of them singletons. The sequencing here drew on CD4+ or CD8+ T cells sorted from blood, taken in a trial of the OX40 agonist ivuxolimab. The origin of the receptors is an adult with an advanced solid tumor such as melanoma, head and neck, liver or kidney cancer.

The rearrangement uses TRBV19 and TRBJ2-7, with D tentatively TRBD1 (5 bases). V was trimmed by 1 base and J by 6 bases, leaving 16 bases between them. The CDR3 has 15 residues. Germline values: CDR1 LNHDA, CDR2 SQIVND (reference sequence). In nucleotides, the CDR3 is TGTGCCAGTAGTATAGCAGGGAACTTCGTCGGCGAGCAGTACTTC. Residues: CASSIAGNFVGEQYF.

This chain uses TRBV4-3 with TRBJ1-1; D unclear. The CDR3 has 15 residues. The V gene's germline CDR1 is LGHNA and CDR2 YSLEER. Trimming stripped 0 bases from V and 2 bases from J, with 10 bases between. CDR3 DNA sequence: TGCGCCAGCAGCCAAGACCCGGGAGTTAACACTGAAGCTTTCTTT. Amino acids: CASSQDPGVNTEAFF.

The rearrangement links TRBV13 to TRBJ1-2; the match to TRBD1 covers 9 bases. The CDR3 runs 14 residues. Trimming took 3 bases from V and 2 from J; bases not matched to a gene: 1. CDR1 PRHDT and CDR2 FYEKMQ come from the germline V gene (reference sequence). The CDR3 loop is CASSLDRGNYGYTF. The CDR3 region has the DNA TGTGCCAGCAGCTTGGACAGGGGAAACTATGGCTACACCTTC.

The chain joins TRBV7-2 to TRBJ2-7; D unresolved. The CDR3 is made up of 11 amino acids. The V gene's germline CDR1 is SGHTA and CDR2 FQGNSA. V gave up 5 bases and J gave up 4 bases, with 6 bases separating them. CDR3 residues: CASSPLYEQYF. Here the CDR3 DNA reads TGTGCCAGCAGCCCCCTTTACGAGCAGTACTTC.

J is TRBJ1-4 and V is TRBV7-6; possible D gene TRBD1, 6 bases. V dropped 4 bases and J dropped 3 bases, with 12 bases sitting between them. The CDR3 is 15 amino acids. Germline-derived CDR1 and CDR2 are SGHVS and FNYEAQ. This CDR3 reads CASSSGATPNEKLFF. The DNA for the CDR3 is TGTGCCAGCAGCTCGGGGGCCACCCCTAATGAAAAACTGTTTTTT.

On this clone itself: Different DNA sequences within this sample yield the same CDR3. The CDR3: CASSPGLLTYNEQFF. In DNA form, the CDR3 reads TGTGCCAGCAGTCCGGGACTACTCACCTACAATGAGCAGTTCTTC. The rearrangement links TRBV6-5 to TRBJ2-1, with 7 bases identical to TRBD2. CDR1 MNHEY and CDR2 SVGAGI come from the germline V gene. Losses at the gene ends were 5 bases for V and 2 bases for J; bases not matched to a gene: 6. The CDR3 runs 15 residues.

The rearrangement links TRBV19 to TRBJ2-2; D remains ambiguous. V was trimmed by 7 bases and J by 1 base, leaving 10 bases between them. Germline V gene sequence: CDR1 LNHDA, CDR2 SQIVND (reference sequence). The CDR3 length is 14 residues. The CDR3 region has the DNA TGTGCCAGTAAATCCAAGCAGAACACCGGGGAGCTGTTTTTT. Protein product: CASKSKQNTGELFF.

The J gene is TRBJ2-1, the V gene TRBV19, with a possible D match to TRBD2 (6 bases). Trimming pared 5 bases from V and 6 bases from J, leaving 14 bases between. Germline CDR1 and CDR2: LNHDA and SQIVND (reference sequence). The length of the CDR3 is 14 residues. CDR3 coding DNA: TGTGCCAGTAGTCCTTCGGGACTTCCCAATGAGCAGTTCTTC. This codes for CASSPSGLPNEQFF.

CDR3 in amino acids: CASSPRGANTDTQYF. CDR3 coding DNA: TGTGCCAGCAGCCCACGGGGGGCCAACACAGATACGCAGTATTTT. The rearrangement links TRBV5-4 to TRBJ2-3, with D possibly TRBD2 on 7 matching bases. CDR1 and CDR2 from the germline V gene are SGHNT and YYREEE (reference sequence). This CDR3 has 15 amino acids. V was trimmed by 4 bases and J by 2 bases, leaving 14 bases between them.

The chain joins TRBV21-1 to TRBJ2-3; the table's D call, TRBD2, was not checked against the DNA. TRBV21-1 is an annotated pseudogene. The CDR3 totals 22 residues. The CDR3 reads CASSKKIHRGLASYTSTDTQYF. CDR3 nucleotide sequence: TGTGCCAGCAGTAAAAAGATCCACAGAGGACTAGCGAGTTACACTAGCACAGATACGCAGTATTTT.

The CDR3 bases are TGTGCCAGCAGTTACCCGGACCGTGGGTTCGTCGCTGAAGCTTTCTTT. Translation: CASSYPDRGFVAEAFF. V usage is TRBV6-6 and J usage is TRBJ1-1; no firm D call. The CDR3 consists of 16 residues. Germline V CDR1 and CDR2: MNHNY, SVGAGI (reference sequence). V dropped 2 bases and J dropped 6 bases, with 19 bases sitting between them.

V and J are TRBV6-6 and TRBJ1-3, with D perhaps matching TRBD1 (6 bases). Germline lookup yields CDR1 MNHNY and CDR2 SVGAGI (reference sequence). This CDR3 region has 14 residues. With 8 bases removed from V and 0 bases from J, the gap between germline ends came to 11 bases. CDR3 sequence (DNA): TGTGCCAGCGTACAGGGCCACTCTGGAAACACCATATATTTT. This sequence encodes CASVQGHSGNTIYF.

The chain carries TRBV5-1 and TRBJ1-2; the match to TRBD1 covers 10 bases. The CDR3 runs 16 residues. The ends lost 1 base at V and 0 bases at J; junction bases unmatched: 3. Looked up from germline, CDR1 is SGHRS and CDR2 is YFSETQ. CDR3 residues: CASSLPGTGANYGYTF. CDR3 DNA: TGCGCCAGCAGCTTGCCCGGGACAGGGGCTAACTATGGCTACACCTTC.

The chain is built from TRBV7-2 and TRBJ2-5, with 11 bases fitting TRBD2. Germline V gives CDR1 SGHTA, CDR2 FQGNSA. Trimming at V came to 3 bases and at J to 5 bases, leaving 5 bases not matched to a gene. This CDR3 region has 15 residues. The CDR3 is CASSFTSGSFETQYF. CDR3 bases: TGTGCCAGCAGCTTTACTAGCGGGAGTTTCGAGACCCAGTACTTC. The full variable domain, its missing parts supplied by reference TRBV7-2 and TRBJ2-5, is GAGVSQSPSNKVTEKGKDVELRCDPISGHTALYWYRQSLGQGLEFLIYFQGNSAPDKSGLPSDRFSAERTGGSVSTLTIQRTQQEDSAVYLCASSFTSGSFETQYFGPGTRLLVL.

This clone showed up just a few times. V usage is TRBV7-2 and J usage is TRBJ1-5, with 9 positions matching TRBD1. The ends lost 5 bases at V and 4 bases at J; junction bases unmatched: 3. Germline CDR1 and CDR2: SGHTA and FQGNSA. This CDR3 is built from 14 residues. The CDR3: CASSVGTGNQPQHF. Here the CDR3 DNA reads TGTGCCAGCAGCGTAGGGACAGGGAATCAGCCCCAGCATTTT.

This chain joins TRBV18 and TRBJ2-2, with D possibly TRBD2 on 6 matching bases. There are 16 residues in the CDR3. CDR1 KGHSH and CDR2 LQKENI come from the germline V gene. The germline V and J ends were trimmed by 0 bases and 1 base, with 9 bases remaining between them. The CDR3 protein is CASSPPVSGNTGELFF. CDR3 DNA: TGTGCCAGCTCACCACCGGTTAGCGGGAACACCGGGGAGCTGTTTTTT.

The gene calls are TRBV19 and TRBJ1-3; the D is unclear. This CDR3 comprises 15 residues. Germline V CDR1 and CDR2: LNHDA, SQIVND (reference sequence). V was cut by 5 bases and J by 0 bases, with 11 bases left in between. The CDR3 spells CASSRGIDSGNTIYF. CDR3 sequence (DNA): TGTGCCAGTAGTCGTGGTATAGACTCTGGAAACACCATATATTTT.

This clone was seen once. The V gene is TRBV19, the J gene TRBJ1-1; D ambiguous. The V gene lost 3 bases and the J gene lost 8 bases, with 13 bases spanning the gap. Germline loops: CDR1 LNHDA, CDR2 SQIVND (reference sequence). The CDR3 totals 13 residues. The DNA for the CDR3 is TGTGCCAGTAGTATCCCCGCACAAGTCGAAGCTTTCTTT. Protein sequence: CASSIPAQVEAFF. Based on the CDR3 plus reference TRBV19 and TRBJ1-1, the full variable domain is DGGITQSPKYLFRKEGQNVTLSCEQNLNHDAMYWYRQDPGQGLRLIYYSQIVNDFQKGDIAEGYSVSREKKESFPLTVTSAQKNPTAFYLCASSIPAQVEAFFGQGTRLTVV.

V gene TRBV11-2 combines with J gene TRBJ1-6, with TRBD1 as a possible D gene (5 bases). Germline CDR1 and CDR2: SGHAT and FQNNGV. V was trimmed by 5 bases and J by 9 bases, leaving 11 bases between them. The CDR3 runs 13 residues. In DNA form, the CDR3 reads TGTGCCAGCAGCACGTCCAGGGCTTCACCCCTCCACTTT. Its translation is CASSTSRASPLHF.